These T cell receptor beta chains were read from a single sample in a study of T-cell reconstitution after alpha-beta-depleted transplantation in children. TCRdb processed the PCR reads anew with MiXCR; each CDR3 protein has one entry. Altogether 250,000 to 350,000 distinct CDR3 sequences are present, 9.9% being singletons, with the ten largest covering roughly a tenth. The sequences come from PBMCs from the stem cell graft donor, collected from the stem cell graft. The receptor source for this set is a human donor who donated a stem cell graft to a child with SCID. Each CDR3 is given with its conserved first and last residue. The D gene is left open where the match is weak. Some rows mark clone size as missing; the rest say once, few, many or name a class of expanded clone.

D gene: TRBD2
V gene: TRBV12-3/TRBV12-4
J gene: TRBJ2-5
clone size: -
CDR3 protein: CASSRGLAGLETQYF
CDR3 DNA: TGTGCCAGCAGCAGGGGACTAGCGGGGCTTGAGACCCAGTACTTC

D gene: -
V gene: TRBV11-2
J gene: TRBJ1-1
clone size: once
CDR3 protein: CASSLAGSNTEAFF
CDR3 DNA: TGTGCCAGCAGCTTAGCGGGGTCGAACACTGAAGCTTTCTTT

D gene: TRBD2
V gene: TRBV29-1
J gene: TRBJ2-3
clone size: -
CDR3 protein: CSGGGVLLTDTQYF
CDR3 DNA: TGCAGCGGGGGGGGGGTACTCCTCACAGATACGCAGTATTTT

D gene: -
V gene: TRBV20-1
J gene: TRBJ2-1
clone size: many
CDR3 protein: CSASPSRGFRRYEQFF
CDR3 DNA: TGCAGTGCGAGCCCTAGTAGAGGATTTAGGCGCTATGAGCAGTTCTTC

D gene: -
V gene: TRBV6-5
J gene: TRBJ2-3
clone size: -
CDR3 protein: CASTAVGTQYF
CDR3 DNA: TGTGCCAGCACCGCTGTGGGGACGCAGTATTTT

D gene: -
V gene: TRBV25-1
J gene: TRBJ1-2
clone size: many
CDR3 protein: CASPLLLNYGYTF
CDR3 DNA: TGTGCCAGCCCTCTGCTGCTTAACTATGGCTACACCTTC

D gene: -
V gene: TRBV20-1
J gene: TRBJ2-1
clone size: -
CDR3 protein: CSALKGGSDGNEQFF
CDR3 DNA: TGCAGTGCTCTCAAGGGGGGGTCTGACGGAAATGAGCAGTTCTTC

D gene: -
V gene: TRBV6-6
J gene: TRBJ2-7
clone size: -
CDR3 protein: CASIGPFYEQYF
CDR3 DNA: TGTGCCAGCATCGGGCCGTTCTACGAGCAGTACTTC

D gene: -
V gene: TRBV7-3
J gene: TRBJ2-1
clone size: many
CDR3 protein: CASSLQGSLSYNEQFF
CDR3 DNA: TGTGCCAGCAGCTTACAGGGTTCCCTCTCCTACAATGAGCAGTTCTTC

D gene: TRBD1
V gene: TRBV7-9
J gene: TRBJ1-2
clone size: few
CDR3 protein: CASRQGGGDYGYTF
CDR3 DNA: TGTGCCAGCAGACAGGGGGGGGGCGACTATGGCTACACCTTC

D gene: -
V gene: TRBV12-3/TRBV12-4
J gene: TRBJ2-4
clone size: few
CDR3 protein: CASSDDSRIQYF
CDR3 DNA: TGTGCCAGCAGTGACGATTCGCGCATTCAGTACTTC

D gene: TRBD2
V gene: TRBV5-1
J gene: TRBJ2-7
clone size: few
CDR3 protein: CASSTTSVYEQYF
CDR3 DNA: TGCGCCAGCAGCACGACTAGCGTCTACGAGCAGTACTTC

D gene: -
V gene: TRBV7-3
J gene: TRBJ2-1
clone size: few
CDR3 protein: CASSSPHNEQFF
CDR3 DNA: TGTGCCAGCAGCTCCCCCCACAATGAGCAGTTCTTC

D gene: TRBD1
V gene: TRBV6-5
J gene: TRBJ1-1
clone size: -
CDR3 protein: CASSYSGGASSEAFF
CDR3 DNA: TGTGCCAGCAGTTACTCAGGGGGCGCGAGCTCTGAAGCTTTCTTT

D gene: TRBD2
V gene: TRBV6-5
J gene: TRBJ2-3
clone size: -
CDR3 protein: CASQGASGGAGDTQYF
CDR3 DNA: TGTGCCAGCCAAGGAGCTAGCGGGGGGGCTGGGGATACGCAGTATTTT

D gene: -
V gene: TRBV5-1
J gene: TRBJ2-2
clone size: -
CDR3 protein: CASSPDGNTGELFF
CDR3 DNA: TGCGCCAGCAGCCCGGACGGGAACACCGGGGAGCTGTTTTTT

D gene: TRBD1
V gene: TRBV9
J gene: TRBJ1-1
clone size: many
CDR3 protein: CASSETGGRTEAFF
CDR3 DNA: TGTGCCAGCAGCGAGACAGGGGGTCGCACTGAAGCTTTCTTT

D gene: TRBD2
V gene: TRBV18
J gene: TRBJ2-5
clone size: -
CDR3 protein: CASSPPGSGGDQETQYF
CDR3 DNA: TGTGCCAGCTCACCACCGGGAAGCGGGGGCGATCAAGAGACCCAGTACTTC

D gene: TRBD1
V gene: TRBV7-9
J gene: TRBJ1-3
clone size: few
CDR3 protein: CASSLASAGGSGNTIYF
CDR3 DNA: TGTGCCAGCAGCTTAGCTTCGGCAGGGGGCTCTGGAAACACCATATATTTT

D gene: -
V gene: TRBV27
J gene: TRBJ1-4
clone size: -
CDR3 protein: CASSLRGGNYEKLFF
CDR3 DNA: TGTGCCAGCAGTTTAAGAGGGGGGAACTACGAAAAACTGTTTTTT

D gene: -
V gene: TRBV24-1
J gene: TRBJ2-1
clone size: many
CDR3 protein: CATSESGPHSYNEQFF
CDR3 DNA: TGTGCCACCAGTGAATCGGGACCGCACTCCTACAATGAGCAGTTCTTC

D gene: -
V gene: TRBV5-6
J gene: TRBJ1-2
clone size: many
CDR3 protein: CASSQGTNYGYTF
CDR3 DNA: TGTGCCAGCAGCCAGGGTACCAACTATGGCTACACCTTC

D gene: TRBD1
V gene: TRBV20-1
J gene: TRBJ1-4
clone size: few
CDR3 protein: CSARDEGARKKLFF
CDR3 DNA: TGCAGTGCTAGAGATGAGGGGGCGCGTAAAAAACTGTTTTTT

D gene: TRBD2
V gene: TRBV14
J gene: TRBJ2-1
clone size: many
CDR3 protein: CASSRSAGGPGEQFF
CDR3 DNA: TGTGCCAGCAGCCGATCAGCGGGGGGGCCAGGTGAGCAGTTCTTC

D gene: -
V gene: TRBV7-9
J gene: TRBJ2-3
clone size: -
CDR3 protein: CASSSDSYTQYF
CDR3 DNA: TGTGCCAGCAGTTCGGACTCCTATACGCAGTATTTT

D gene: TRBD2
V gene: TRBV15
J gene: TRBJ2-3
clone size: -
CDR3 protein: CATSRGEGRADTQYF
CDR3 DNA: TGTGCCACCAGCAGAGGGGAGGGTCGGGCAGATACGCAGTATTTT

D gene: -
V gene: TRBV20-1
J gene: TRBJ1-2
clone size: few
CDR3 protein: CSARDPPVGGYGYTF
CDR3 DNA: TGCAGTGCTAGAGACCCTCCAGTGGGTGGCTATGGCTACACCTTC

D gene: TRBD1
V gene: TRBV25-1
J gene: TRBJ2-3
clone size: few
CDR3 protein: CASRGQVSTDTQYF
CDR3 DNA: TGTGCCAGCAGGGGACAGGTTAGCACAGATACGCAGTATTTT

D gene: -
V gene: TRBV20-1
J gene: TRBJ1-1
clone size: few
CDR3 protein: CSASGHLNTEAFF
CDR3 DNA: TGCAGTGCTAGTGGGCACTTGAACACTGAAGCTTTCTTT

D gene: -
V gene: TRBV5-5
J gene: TRBJ2-5
clone size: many
CDR3 protein: CASSPVQQETQYF
CDR3 DNA: TGTGCCAGCAGCCCCGTACAGCAAGAGACCCAGTACTTC

D gene: -
V gene: TRBV4-1
J gene: TRBJ1-1
clone size: -
CDR3 protein: CASSPALQAATEAFF
CDR3 DNA: TGCGCCAGCAGCCCCGCTCTTCAGGCGGCGACTGAAGCTTTCTTT

D gene: TRBD1
V gene: TRBV12-5
J gene: TRBJ1-5
clone size: -
CDR3 protein: CASGPGTGVSNQPQHF
CDR3 DNA: TGTGCTAGTGGTCCGGGGACAGGGGTCAGCAATCAGCCCCAGCATTTT

D gene: -
V gene: TRBV11-2
J gene: TRBJ2-3
clone size: many
CDR3 protein: CASSSYGTDVRTDTQYF
CDR3 DNA: TGTGCCAGCAGCTCCTACGGGACGGACGTACGTACAGATACGCAGTATTTT

D gene: TRBD1
V gene: TRBV5-1
J gene: TRBJ2-1
clone size: -
CDR3 protein: CASSLALGGWDEQFF
CDR3 DNA: TGCGCCAGCAGCTTGGCCCTAGGGGGCTGGGATGAGCAGTTCTTC

D gene: -
V gene: TRBV10-2
J gene: TRBJ1-5
clone size: -
CDR3 protein: CASSNRFGGNQPQHF
CDR3 DNA: TGCGCCAGCAGTAACCGCTTCGGCGGGAATCAGCCCCAGCATTTT

D gene: -
V gene: TRBV7-2
J gene: TRBJ1-5
clone size: -
CDR3 protein: CASSLEQANQPQHF
CDR3 DNA: TGTGCCAGCAGCTTAGAACAGGCCAATCAGCCCCAGCATTTT

D gene: -
V gene: TRBV9
J gene: TRBJ2-3
clone size: many
CDR3 protein: CASSVVRTVTSTDTQYF
CDR3 DNA: TGTGCCAGCAGCGTAGTCCGGACAGTGACTAGCACAGATACGCAGTATTTT

D gene: TRBD2
V gene: TRBV29-1
J gene: TRBJ2-2
clone size: -
CDR3 protein: CSVGKGTSGGNRELFF
CDR3 DNA: TGCAGCGTTGGAAAAGGGACTAGCGGGGGAAACAGGGAGCTGTTTTTT

D gene: -
V gene: TRBV20-1
J gene: TRBJ1-1
clone size: few
CDR3 protein: CSARDGIRHPNTEAFF
CDR3 DNA: TGCAGTGCTAGAGATGGTATAAGGCACCCGAACACTGAAGCTTTCTTT

D gene: TRBD1
V gene: TRBV19
J gene: TRBJ2-7
clone size: few
CDR3 protein: CASRPDRGSLYEQYF
CDR3 DNA: TGTGCCAGTAGACCTGACAGGGGTTCACTCTACGAGCAGTACTTC

D gene: -
V gene: TRBV20-1
J gene: TRBJ1-2
clone size: -
CDR3 protein: CSAAGVYGYTF
CDR3 DNA: TGCAGTGCCGCGGGGGTCTATGGCTACACCTTC

D gene: -
V gene: TRBV3-1
J gene: TRBJ2-3
clone size: -
CDR3 protein: CASSQDRDWQDTQYF
CDR3 DNA: TGTGCCAGCAGCCAAGATCGCGATTGGCAAGATACGCAGTATTTT

D gene: -
V gene: TRBV19
J gene: TRBJ2-5
clone size: many
CDR3 protein: CASSWTAQETQYF
CDR3 DNA: TGTGCCAGTAGTTGGACAGCCCAAGAGACCCAGTACTTC

D gene: TRBD2
V gene: TRBV4-1
J gene: TRBJ2-3
clone size: few
CDR3 protein: CASSRSSGGGTDTQYF
CDR3 DNA: TGCGCCAGCAGCCGAAGTAGCGGGGGGGGCACAGATACGCAGTATTTT

D gene: -
V gene: TRBV28
J gene: TRBJ2-7
clone size: many
CDR3 protein: CASSLAGGTANYEQYF
CDR3 DNA: TGTGCCAGCAGTTTGGCCGGGGGCACCGCAAACTACGAGCAGTACTTC

D gene: -
V gene: TRBV21-1
J gene: TRBJ1-2
clone size: few
CDR3 protein: CASSKGRRQGALSFYGYTF
CDR3 DNA: TGTGCCAGCAGCAAAGGAAGAAGACAGGGGGCTTTATCATTCTATGGCTACACCTTC